This T cell receptor beta chain was sequenced in a study of blood T cell repertoires in COVID-19. Recruitment covered about 25 US areas and drew participants whose ages spanned roughly 18 to 95 years. Cohort allocation depended upon clinical history that participants reported. Two negative PCRs, clearance, or symptom resolution had been documented for recovered Cohort 3 donors. Trimming removed 4 bases from V and 10 bases from J, with 20 bases in between. This CDR3 spans 16 amino acids. Germline CDR1 MNHNY, CDR2 SVGAGI (reference sequence). TCRdb keeps only in-frame clones here, not all; method: immunoSEQ multiplex PCR. The repertoire holds about 480,000 clones, approximately 91% seen once, with approximately 8% in the top ten.

This TCR derives from a woman aged 55-69 years who had recovered from COVID-19. The chain is built from TRBV6-6 and TRBJ1-6; D remains unclear. Sequencing input: PBMCs or T cells enriched from blood (not recorded which). CDR3 loop: CASSSLLGRSGSPLHF. CDR3 DNA sequence: TGTGCCAGCAGTTCCCTATTAGGACGGTCGGGATCACCCCTCCACTTT.